This TCR beta chain was obtained from a study of CD8 T cells in Susac syndrome. Study observations and caveats: By the study's own acknowledgment, its TCR sequencing and HLA analysis included relatively few individuals.

With random hexamers, reverse transcription was performed on roughly 0.5 to 1 ug of RNA. TCRdb used MiXCR to reprocess the immunoSEQ multiplex PCR reads, holding one entry per CDR3 protein. This table has about 430,000 distinct CDR3 sequences, 85% appearing once. In regard to this clonotype: Its target is not known.

V lost 5 bases to trimming and J lost 1 base; unmatched junction nucleotides: 7. There are 15 residues in the CDR3. Germline CDR1 reads MNHEY; CDR2 reads SMNVEV (reference sequence). The chain recombines TRBV27 with TRBJ2-5, with TRBD2 matching 7 bases. Specimen: CD8+ T cells from PBMCs. The origin of this receptor is a human donor with multiple sclerosis. CDR3 in amino acids: CASSGLADIQETQYF. The CDR3 coding sequence is TGTGCCAGCAGTGGGCTAGCGGATATCCAAGAGACCCAGTACTTC.